The T cell receptor beta chain described here comes from a study of CXCR3-negative and CXCR3-positive naive CD8 T cells. As to this clonotype: Its antigen remains unknown.

UMI-labeled 5' RACE TRB cDNA libraries were prepared from the cells. TCRdb reprocessed the 5' RACE reads and stores each CDR3 protein as one record, lacking DNA. This sample's table has about 150,000 distinct CDR3 sequences. Within the CD8+ T cell compartment, naive cells were CD45RO-CCR7+CD27+CD95-. In germline, CDR1 is LNHNV, CDR2 YYDKDF (reference sequence). This CDR3 spans 15 amino acids. Study-wide results and caveats: Diversity ran similarly high across both naive subsets but far lower in memory CD8+ cells. The authors found comparable surface CD5 between naive subsets and inferred TCR strength from TRB CDR3 properties. TRB CDR3s of CXCR3-positive naive cells were more hydrophobic than those of CXCR3-negative naive cells.

Sequencing used naive CXCR3+ CD8+ T cells from blood. Sample subset: CD45RO-CCR7+CD27+CD95- naive CD8+ T cells expressing CXCR3 (TNR3+). The chain uses TRBV15 and TRBJ2-1; the D call of TRBD2 rests on TCRdb alone, since no DNA is present to check it. This receptor was obtained from a human donor in good health. Some clones in this sample may be carry-over from other donors' samples. The CDR3 sequence is CATTPDSSSYNEQFF.